Each of the 21 T cell receptor beta chains below was sequenced from the same sample in a study of cytomegalovirus exposure and HLA in healthy donors. The primer mix had 60 Vbeta and 13 Jbeta primers. TCRdb keeps only in-frame clones here, not all; method: immunoSEQ multiplex PCR. The table includes around 140,000 clones, 66% detected once. Sequenced input: PBMCs. The source of these receptors is a woman aged 55 to 70 in good health and CMV-seronegative.

The chain links TRBV7-3 to TRBJ2-1; TRBD1 aligns across 9 bases. CDR1 SGHTA and CDR2 FQGTGA come from the germline V gene. V shed 3 bases, J shed 3 bases, and the junction held 3 bases outside the gene matches. CDR3 length: 15 amino acids. CDR3 in amino acids: CASSLGTGHYNEQFF. CDR3 in DNA: TGTGCCAGCAGCTTGGGGACAGGGCACTACAATGAGCAGTTCTTC.

This clone appeared a few times. J is TRBJ2-1 and V is TRBV5-1; a possible D gene is TRBD2 (5 bases). The V gene's germline CDR1 is SGHRS and CDR2 YFSETQ. Trimming took 0 bases from V and 3 from J, leaving 13 bases between them. This CDR3 region has 16 residues. The CDR3 spells CASSLVGFGSYNEQFF. DNA of the CDR3: TGCGCCAGCAGCTTGGTCGGTTTTGGGAGCTACAATGAGCAGTTCTTC.

The V and J genes are TRBV5-4 and TRBJ2-5; D is ambiguous. The CDR3 sequence is 15 residues long. Germline values: CDR1 SGHNT, CDR2 YYREEE (reference sequence). V gave up 2 bases and J gave up 5 bases, with 16 bases separating them. The CDR3 spells CASSFLDGPSETQYF. As DNA, the CDR3 is TGTGCCAGCAGCTTCCTAGATGGCCCAAGCGAGACCCAGTACTTC.

This chain uses TRBV7-3 with TRBJ1-2; D gene ambiguous. The V gene's germline CDR1 is SGHTA and CDR2 FQGTGA. V lost 5 bases and J lost 8, with 21 bases in between. The CDR3 covers 15 residues. The chain's CDR3 is CASSTSGGGGRGYTF. DNA for the CDR3: TGTGCCAGCAGCACCTCAGGAGGCGGTGGGAGGGGCTACACCTTC.

The chain employs TRBV7-3 and TRBJ2-1; no clear D gene. Deletions cut 5 bases from V and 0 bases from J, with 17 bases between. This CDR3 has 17 amino acids. Germline CDR1 is SGHTA and CDR2 is FQGTGA. CDR3 region: CASSPLSSWSSYNEQFF. The CDR3 bases are TGTGCCAGCAGCCCTCTCTCTAGTTGGAGCTCCTACAATGAGCAGTTCTTC.

This clone was seen more than once but under ten times. J is TRBJ1-5 and V is TRBV28; 9 bases line up with TRBD1. There are 15 residues in the CDR3. Germline V gene lookup returns CDR1 MDHEN and CDR2 SYDVKM. The trim removed 5 bases at V and 7 bases at J, leaving 9 bases unmatched. As DNA, the CDR3 is TGTGCCAGCAGTCCAGGGGACAGGGCCAACCAGCCCCAGCATTTT. This sequence encodes CASSPGDRANQPQHF.

This chain connects TRBV27 to TRBJ2-1; TRBD2 matches 13 bases. Germline V gene data show CDR1 as MNHEY and CDR2 as SMNVEV (reference sequence). The CDR3 contains 23 residues. The trim removed 1 base at V and 3 bases at J, leaving 21 bases unmatched. CDR3: CASSLFRAAGLAGVGGFYNEQFF. CDR3 nucleotide sequence: TGTGCCAGCAGTTTATTTAGAGCGGCCGGACTAGCGGGAGTTGGTGGGTTCTACAATGAGCAGTTCTTC.

The CDR3 loop reads CATSRGRGSEAFF. CDR3 sequence (DNA): TGTGCCACCAGCAGAGGAAGGGGGTCTGAAGCTTTCTTT. J is TRBJ1-1 and V is TRBV15, with a tentative D call TRBD1 (6 bases). The CDR3 consists of 13 residues. Per germline, CDR1 LNHNV and CDR2 YYDKDF (reference sequence). V dropped 1 base and J dropped 6 bases, with 9 bases sitting between them.

The chain carries TRBV28 and TRBJ2-1; no clear D gene. The CDR3 consists of 13 residues. V was clipped by 2 bases and J by 6 bases, with 8 bases between them. The germline CDR1 and CDR2 sequences are MDHEN and SYDVKM. The CDR3 DNA follows: TGTGCCAGCAGTTTAACAGTTCCCAATGAGCAGTTCTTC. Encoded protein: CASSLTVPNEQFF.

This chain connects TRBV27 to TRBJ1-1, with D uncertain. V was pared by 5 bases and J by 3 bases, with 10 bases between. CDR3 length equals 13 residues. Germline V gene sequence: CDR1 MNHEY, CDR2 SMNVEV (reference sequence). The CDR3 DNA reads TGTGCCAGCAGTGCTCGACGGGACACTGAAGCTTTCTTT. This sequence encodes CASSARRDTEAFF.

This clone was detected only a few times. This chain uses TRBV27 with TRBJ2-5; 7 bases line up with TRBD2. Per germline, CDR1 MNHEY and CDR2 SMNVEV (reference sequence). V lost 7 bases and J lost 5; bases outside the gene matches: 7. The CDR3 has 13 amino acids. CDR3 sequence reads: CASNWGGWETQYF. CDR3 DNA sequence: TGTGCCAGCAACTGGGGGGGATGGGAGACCCAGTACTTC.

The chain is built from TRBV5-1 and TRBJ2-1; D is undetermined. CDR1 SGHRS and CDR2 YFSETQ come from the germline V gene. V was clipped by 1 base and J by 6 bases, with 5 bases between them. The CDR3 has 12 residues. The CDR3 DNA is TGCGCCAGCAGCTTGAATCGCAATGAGCAGTTCTTC. Encoded protein: CASSLNRNEQFF.

The chain couples TRBV2 to TRBJ2-2, with 12 bases fitting TRBD2. Germline CDR1 is SNHLY and CDR2 is FYNNEI. V trimming: 2 bases; J trimming: 4 bases; junction bases outside the gene matches: 2. The CDR3 has 16 amino acids. CDR3 nucleotides: TGTGCCAGCAGTGAACTAGCGGGAGGGTCCACCGGGGAGCTGTTTTTT. This translates into CASSELAGGSTGELFF.

CDR3 protein: CASSLLIDRVYF. The CDR3 DNA sequence: TGTGCCAGCAGTTTATTGATCGACAGGGTATACTTC. The chain joins TRBV28 to TRBJ2-7; TRBD1 matches at 7 bases. There are 12 residues in the CDR3. Germline V CDR1 and CDR2: MDHEN, SYDVKM. After removal of 1 base from V and 13 bases from J, the junction contained 7 bases not matched to a gene.

The chain uses TRBV27 and TRBJ1-5; 8 bases fit TRBD1. V shed 4 bases and J 7 bases; nucleotides not matched to a gene: 9. The CDR3 spans 15 residues. The germline CDR1 and CDR2 sequences are MNHEY and SMNVEV (reference sequence). CDR3 DNA: TGTGCCAGCAGTTCCGGACAGGGTCTTAGCCAGCCCCAGCATTTT. Amino acids: CASSSGQGLSQPQHF.

In its sample, this clone was seen a few times. The J gene is TRBJ2-5, the V gene TRBV4-1; TRBD2 agrees at 10 bases. This CDR3 region has 20 residues. Germline V gives CDR1 MGHRA, CDR2 YSYEKL. Trimming cost V 0 bases and J 2 bases; bases outside gene matches: 15. This CDR3 is CASSQEGTTSGRAGQETQYF. The CDR3 DNA sequence: TGCGCCAGCAGCCAAGAGGGGACTACGAGCGGGAGGGCCGGGCAAGAGACCCAGTACTTC.

The rearrangement uses TRBV2 and TRBJ2-2; the match to TRBD1 covers 9 bases. CDR1 SNHLY and CDR2 FYNNEI come from the germline V gene. This CDR3 is built from 15 residues. The V gene end was trimmed by 3 bases and the J gene end by 6 bases; junction bases not matched to a gene: 5. CDR3 loop: CASSDRTGVPGELFF. The CDR3 DNA follows: TGTGCCAGCAGTGATCGGACAGGGGTACCCGGGGAGCTGTTTTTT. Drawing the rest from reference TRBV2 and TRBJ2-2, the complete variable domain is EPEVTQTPSHQVTQMGQEVILRCVPISNHLYFYWYRQILGQKVEFLVSFYNNEISEKSEIFDDQFSVERPDGSNFTLKIRSTKLEDSAMYFCASSDRTGVPGELFFGEGSRLTVL.

This clone was seen just once. The chain has TRBV6-4 and TRBJ2-7; D might be TRBD2 (5 bases). The CDR3 has 12 residues. V was shortened by 2 bases and J by 7 bases, with 9 bases between the two germline ends. The V gene's germline CDR1 is MRHNA and CDR2 SNTAGT. The CDR3 sequence: CASSDGTGEQYF. The CDR3 nucleotides are TGTGCCAGCAGTGACGGAACGGGAGAGCAGTACTTC.

The chain has TRBV6-1 and TRBJ2-7, with 10 bases fitting TRBD1. This CDR3 region has 15 residues. Germline V gene sequence: CDR1 MNHNS, CDR2 SASEGT. V dropped 4 bases and J dropped 0; count of bases not matched to a gene: 3. In nucleotides, the CDR3 is TGTGCCAGCAGTGGGGGACAGGGGCACTCCTACGAGCAGTACTTC. This encodes CASSGGQGHSYEQYF.

Here the CDR3 DNA reads TGTGCCAGCAGCCCAGAGGCGAACACTGAAGCTTTCTTT. It is translated as CASSPEANTEAFF. The chain uses TRBV2 and TRBJ1-1; D unresolved. V shed 6 bases and J shed 1 base, with 9 bases lying between them. This CDR3 spans 13 amino acids. From germline, CDR1 is SNHLY and CDR2 FYNNEI.

The chain carries TRBV5-4 and TRBJ2-3; 9 bases agree with TRBD1. Trimming cost V 4 bases and J 5 bases; bases outside gene matches: 11. This CDR3 spans 16 amino acids. The germline gives CDR1 SGHNT, CDR2 YYREEE (reference sequence). DNA for the CDR3: TGTGCCAGCAGCCTGGGAGCGGGACAGGGAATAGATACGCAGTATTTT. Its translation: CASSLGAGQGIDTQYF.